The entry below describes one T cell receptor (beta chain). What it binds is unknown. Donors comprised healthy HIV-negative adults lacking recent acute infections or vaccinations. Donors, without exception, were Caucasian adults residing in Nashville, Tennessee. The entry originates in a study of shared clonotypes between healthy human individuals. Findings of the study overall: With few donors, the genetic and exposure-history diversity represented was limited.

The assay ran at deep level. The data were produced by immunoSEQ multiplex PCR, yet TCRdb's version contains in-frame clones alone and is incomplete. There are about 1 million clones in the sample; about 77% occur only once, and about 1.5% lies in the top ten. The germline CDR1 and CDR2 sequences are SGHNT and YYREEE (reference sequence). V trimming: 4 bases; J trimming: 4 bases; junction bases outside the gene matches: 7. This CDR3 has 15 amino acids. The TCR sequence derives from a man younger than 30 in good health. Input material: memory CD4+ T cells sorted from blood. As to subset: CD45RA-negative fraction. The chain uses TRBV5-4 and TRBJ2-5; 10 positions agree with TRBD1. CDR3 sequence: CASSATGTGVETQYF. CDR3 sequence (DNA): TGTGCCAGCAGCGCGACCGGGACAGGGGTAGAGACCCAGTACTTC.